What follows describes a single T cell receptor (beta chain). Its antigen is unknown. This sample stems from a study of CD8 T cells in ankylosing spondylitis. MiXCR was run by TCRdb on the 5' RACE reads, yielding one entry per CDR3 protein. The repertoire has 350,000 or so distinct CDR3 sequences, roughly 8% of them found once; the top ten carry roughly 15%. The CDR3 extends over 12 amino acids. V lost 4 bases and J lost 5, with 9 bases in between. CDR1 and CDR2 from the germline V gene are KGHSH and LQKENI. Study-wide results and limits: Ankylosing spondylitis blood appeared to carry a characteristic TCR beta motif of roughly eight highly homologous variants.

The sample comprised blood, either unsorted or a sorted T cell fraction (not recorded which). The chain carries TRBV18 and TRBJ2-7; D is unclear. This clonotype was obtained from a male donor with ankylosing spondylitis. The CDR3 region has the DNA TGTGCCAGCTCACGGCGCCCCGACGAGCAGTACTTC. Protein product: CASSRRPDEQYF.